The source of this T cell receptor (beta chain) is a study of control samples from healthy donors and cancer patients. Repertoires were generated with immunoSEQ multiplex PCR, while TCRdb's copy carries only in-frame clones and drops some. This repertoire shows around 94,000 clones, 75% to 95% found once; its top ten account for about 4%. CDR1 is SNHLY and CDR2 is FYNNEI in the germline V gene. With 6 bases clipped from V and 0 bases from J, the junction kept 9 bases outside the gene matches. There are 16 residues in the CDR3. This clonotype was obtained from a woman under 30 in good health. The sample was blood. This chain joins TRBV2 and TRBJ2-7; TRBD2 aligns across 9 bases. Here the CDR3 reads CASRETSGRPSYEQYF. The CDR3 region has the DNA TGTGCCAGCAGGGAAACTAGCGGGCGACCCTCCTACGAGCAGTACTTC.